One and the same sample provided the 3 T cell receptor beta chains below, sequenced in a study of blood T cells in healthy people across ages (dated by TCRdb to between 2015 and 2016). Library preparation used 5' RACE. The instrument given in TCRdb is Illumina HiSeq 2500. The second PCR ran for roughly 7 to 11 cycles and used a J-beta primer mix along with a sample-barcoded 5' primer. TCRdb redid the processing of the public reads, applying fastp at Q25 and MiXCR, and retained in-frame beta chains. Each entry is one CDR3 protein sequence, shown with its most common DNA and genes. Across this sample there are approximately 670,000 distinct CDR3 sequences, with 35% to 50% seen only once. The ten top clones hold about 30% of the sample. The sequenced material came from blood. The receptors stem from a man older than 75 in good health.

The CDR3 region has the DNA TGTGCCAGCAGTCCCCCCGCTAGCGGGACCCCCTACAATGAGCAGTTCTTC. Translation: CASSPPASGTPYNEQFF. The rearrangement joins TRBV6-1 to TRBJ2-1, with TRBD2 matching over 9 bases. Looked up from germline, CDR1 is MNHNS and CDR2 is SASEGT. This CDR3 has 17 residues. With V trimmed by 5 bases and J by 2 bases, 10 bases remained unmatched.

This chain links TRBV6-5 with TRBJ1-2; D is possibly TRBD1 (6 bases). Between the trimmed V and J ends, which lost 2 bases and 8 bases, there was a span of 24 bases. The CDR3 spans 17 residues. The germline V gene has CDR1 MNHEY and CDR2 SVGAGI. The CDR3 region has the DNA TGTGCCAGCAGTTACAGAAGGAAAGCGGACAGACCAGGGGGCTACACCTTC. It codes for CASSYRRKADRPGGYTF.

The rearrangement uses TRBV6-2 or TRBV6-3 and TRBJ2-1; maybe TRBD2 (7 bases). CDR1 is MNHEY and CDR2 is SVGEGT in the germline V gene. V lost 8 bases and J lost 11, with 25 bases in between. The CDR3 contains 15 residues. CDR3 protein: CASANTGGLVDKQFF. In DNA, the CDR3 is TGTGCCAGCGCGAACACCGGGGGGCTCGTGGATAAGCAGTTCTTC.